This TCR beta chain was observed in a study of blood T cell repertoires in COVID-19 (dated by TCRdb to the early 2020s). Turning to the overall study: The collaborator samples originated in the United States, Italy and Spain and spanned the acute and convalescent phases of COVID-19. The prospective study material was composed of cDNA or gDNA derived from T cells, B-cell-depleted T cells, or PBMCs. Where available, HLA class I and class II types were taken from metadata supplied by the sample provider and were not determined by assay-based typing. Subjects who had been exposed to COVID-19, were actively infected with it, or had recovered from it provided the deeply sampled blood TCRbeta repertoires that made up the dataset. The samples were drawn from two sources: the first 160 participants of the ongoing ImmuneRACE study, and fewer than 1,500 subjects contributed by 6 global collaborators. The repertoires were released in a freely available public database intended as a resource for research on the immune response to SARS-CoV-2. A de-identified subject ID, COVID-19 status, age in years and sex were almost always included in the sample metadata.

This clone was recorded a few times. It has no known antigen specificity. Per-nucleotide qualities are absent, and no much larger clonotype sits a single base away. What the study reported, not specific to this receptor: The amount of clinical and demographic metadata varied by source and participant and was provided uncurated.

The immunoSEQ Assay, a bias-controlled multiplex PCR, was used to amplify TCRbeta CDR3 regions from genomic DNA. Processing in the source paper ran as follows. Nucleated cell counts per sample were estimated from amplification of reference gene primers within the assay. Sequence reads were collapsed and filtered to measure the absolute abundance of every unique TCRbeta CDR3 rearrangement. For each sample, productive Simpson clonality was calculated as the square root of Simpson's diversity index over productive rearrangements. TCRdb stores this immuneACCESS table with in-frame sequences only. Part of the clones is absent; in the studies checked, under half of the shortfall reflects unresolved V genes, and no reason is known for the rest. V, J and clone size were drawn from that table, and D and trimming were deduced from the DNA. The sample table contains around 370,000 clones; only one count was recorded for under 95% of them. The ten largest clones represent roughly 3.4% of the sample.

The V end loses 0 bases and the J end loses 5 bases, and a stretch of 13 bases separates them. The germline V gene (reference sequence) gives CDR1 as SEHNR and CDR2 as FQNEAQ. The CDR3 runs 15 amino acids, cysteine and phenylalanine included. Solely the CDR3 DNA is kept, with 45 bases framed from the first base. A second Seattle source provided samples from volunteer blood donors who had recovered from COVID-19. Whole blood was collected in K2EDTA tubes by collaborating institutions according to the institutions' own protocols. For TCRbeta analysis, collaborators shipped samples in one of three forms: frozen whole blood, isolated PBMCs, or DNA extracted from either of those sample types.

Recombination linked TRBV7-9 to TRBJ1-2; the D gene cannot be resolved reliably. Sequences were obtained from peripheral blood. This clonotype was obtained from a woman aged 18-35 years who had recovered from COVID-19. The bases are TGTGCCAGCAGCTTAGCGAATTGGTGGAGTTATGGCTACACCTTC. It translates as CASSLANWWSYGYTF.